This T cell receptor (beta chain) was identified during a study of early stage breast cancer tumors. Across the whole study: ER+/PR+/HER2- status applied to about 70% of the 16 invasive breast tumors.

General study results and limits: Tumors had roughly 2.4-fold higher T cell density and higher clonality than adjacent normal breast tissue.

Each sample had two DNA replicates, roughly 0.5 ug blood or roughly 1.4 ug tissue. The method was immunoSEQ multiplex PCR; TCRdb's version includes in-frame clones alone and lacks a portion of them. The table shows about 51,000 clones, with more than 70% occurring only once. This clone showed up just once. As yet, its antigen is unknown. The CDR3 covers 17 residues. V lost 0 bases to trimming and J lost 6 bases; unmatched junction nucleotides: 12. The V gene's germline CDR1 is MGHRA and CDR2 YSYEKL. The sample comprised blood. This chain uses TRBV4-1 with TRBJ2-7; 9 bases are shared with TRBD1. This sequence originates from a person in their 40s with breast cancer. This chain's CDR3 is CASSQEARDRVRSEQYF. Here the CDR3 DNA reads TGCGCCAGCAGCCAAGAGGCGAGGGACAGGGTTCGATCCGAGCAGTACTTC.